The text below deals with one T cell receptor beta chain. What it binds is unknown. The sample belongs to a study of OX40 agonist ivuxolimab in advanced cancers. About the research overall: A diagnosis of hepatocellular carcinoma, melanoma, renal cell or head and neck cancer was present in dose-escalation patients. Prior anti-PD-1, anti-PD-L1 or anti-CTLA-4 therapy was allowed; 40% had some. Study results and caveats: On average, CD8+ T cells showed a greater number of expanded clones than CD4+.

The CDR3 is made up of 14 amino acids. Trimming stripped 5 bases from V and 5 bases from J, with 15 bases between. Looked up from germline, CDR1 is SNHLY and CDR2 is FYNNEI. Here immunoSEQ multiplex PCR was the method, and the copy in TCRdb shows in-frame clones only, minus some. The table has about 100,000 clones, around 93% seen once; the top ten hold around 0.64%. The sequenced sample was CD4+ or CD8+ T cells sorted from blood, obtained in a trial of the OX40 agonist ivuxolimab. The clonotype comes from an adult with an advanced solid tumor such as melanoma, head and neck, liver or kidney cancer. The chain carries TRBV2 and TRBJ1-1; no firm D call. DNA for the CDR3: TGTGCCAGCAGTCTCCTATGGGGAGGGACTGAAGCTTTCTTT. It codes for CASSLLWGGTEAFF.